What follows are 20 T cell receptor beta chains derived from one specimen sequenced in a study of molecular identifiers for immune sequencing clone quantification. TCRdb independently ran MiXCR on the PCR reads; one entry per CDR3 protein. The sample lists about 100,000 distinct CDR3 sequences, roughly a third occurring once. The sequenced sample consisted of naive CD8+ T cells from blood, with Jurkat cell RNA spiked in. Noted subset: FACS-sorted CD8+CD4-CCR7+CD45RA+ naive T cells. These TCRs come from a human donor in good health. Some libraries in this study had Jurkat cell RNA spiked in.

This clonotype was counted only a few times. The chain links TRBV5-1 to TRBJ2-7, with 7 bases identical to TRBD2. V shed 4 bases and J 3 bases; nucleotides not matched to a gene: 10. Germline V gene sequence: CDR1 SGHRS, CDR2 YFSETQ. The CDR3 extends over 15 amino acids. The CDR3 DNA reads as TGCGCCAGCAGCAGGGAGGGTATCCCCCTCTACGAGCAGTACTTC. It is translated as CASSREGIPLYEQYF.

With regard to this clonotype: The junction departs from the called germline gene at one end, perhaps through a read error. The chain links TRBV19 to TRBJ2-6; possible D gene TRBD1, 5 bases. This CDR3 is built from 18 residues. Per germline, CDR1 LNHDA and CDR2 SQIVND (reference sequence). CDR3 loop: CASSIRPLVVSGANVLIF. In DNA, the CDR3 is TGTGCCAGTAGTATCCGACCTTTGGTCGTCTCTGGGGCCAACGTCCTGATTTTC.

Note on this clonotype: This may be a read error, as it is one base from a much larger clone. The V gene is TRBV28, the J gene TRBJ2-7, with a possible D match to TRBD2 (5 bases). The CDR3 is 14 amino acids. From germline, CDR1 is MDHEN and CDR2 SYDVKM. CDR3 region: CASEGLEAWSELYF. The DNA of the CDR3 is TGTGCCAGTGAAGGACTTGAGGCTTGGAGCGAGCTGTACTTC.

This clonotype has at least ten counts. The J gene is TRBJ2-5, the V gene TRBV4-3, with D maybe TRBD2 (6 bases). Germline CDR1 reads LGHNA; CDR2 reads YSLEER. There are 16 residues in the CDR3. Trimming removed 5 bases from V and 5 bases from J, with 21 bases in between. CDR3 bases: TGCGCCAGCAGCAAAGGCGCCAGACTAGTTTCTGAGACCCAGTACTTC. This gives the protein CASSKGARLVSETQYF.

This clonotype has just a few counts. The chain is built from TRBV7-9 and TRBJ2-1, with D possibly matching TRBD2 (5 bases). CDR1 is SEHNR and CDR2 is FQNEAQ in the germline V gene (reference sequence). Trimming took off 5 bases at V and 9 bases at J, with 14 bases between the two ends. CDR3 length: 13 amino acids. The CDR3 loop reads CASSPTMGSEQFF. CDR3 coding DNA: TGTGCCAGCAGCCCAACGATGGGGAGTGAGCAGTTCTTC.

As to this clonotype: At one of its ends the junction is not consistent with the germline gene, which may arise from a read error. CDR3 nucleotides: TGTGCCAGCAGTTCCCGGACAGCTCCTGAACACTTC. The encoded protein is CASSSRTAPEHF. The V gene is TRBV28, the J gene TRBJ2-7; a weak D match, TRBD1 (6 bases). The CDR3 runs to 12 residues. Germline CDR1 and CDR2: MDHEN and SYDVKM.

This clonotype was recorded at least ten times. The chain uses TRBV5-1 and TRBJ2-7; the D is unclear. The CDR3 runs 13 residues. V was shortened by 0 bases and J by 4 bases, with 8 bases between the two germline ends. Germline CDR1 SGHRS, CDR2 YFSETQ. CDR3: CASSLEIEYEQYF. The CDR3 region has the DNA TGCGCCAGCAGCTTGGAAATTGAATACGAGCAGTACTTC.

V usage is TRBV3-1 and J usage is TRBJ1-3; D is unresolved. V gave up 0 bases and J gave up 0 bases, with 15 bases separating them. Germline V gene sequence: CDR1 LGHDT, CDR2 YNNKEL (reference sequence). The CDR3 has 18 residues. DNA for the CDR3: TGTGCCAGCAGCCAAGATCCGCAAACATGGCCCTCTGGAAACACCATATATTTT. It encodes CASSQDPQTWPSGNTIYF.

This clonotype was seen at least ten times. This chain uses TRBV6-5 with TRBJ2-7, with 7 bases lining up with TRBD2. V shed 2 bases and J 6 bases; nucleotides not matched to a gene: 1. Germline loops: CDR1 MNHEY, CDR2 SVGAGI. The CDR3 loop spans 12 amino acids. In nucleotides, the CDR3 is TGTGCCAGCAGTTACGGGGGGGGCGAGCAGTACTTC. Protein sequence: CASSYGGGEQYF.

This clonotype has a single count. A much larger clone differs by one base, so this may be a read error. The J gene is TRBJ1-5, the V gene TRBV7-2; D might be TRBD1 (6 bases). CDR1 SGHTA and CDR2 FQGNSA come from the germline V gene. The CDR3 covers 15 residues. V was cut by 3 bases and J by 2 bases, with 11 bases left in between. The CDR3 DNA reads TGTGCCAGCAGCTTGACAGGATTTCGCAATCAGCCCCAGCATTTT. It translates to CASSLTGFRNQPQHF.

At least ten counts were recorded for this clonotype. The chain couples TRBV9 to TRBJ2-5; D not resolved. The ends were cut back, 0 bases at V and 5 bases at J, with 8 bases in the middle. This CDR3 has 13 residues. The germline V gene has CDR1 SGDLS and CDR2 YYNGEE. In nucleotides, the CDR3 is TGTGCCAGCAGCGTAGAGTCCCTCGAGACCCAGTACTTC. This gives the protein CASSVESLETQYF.

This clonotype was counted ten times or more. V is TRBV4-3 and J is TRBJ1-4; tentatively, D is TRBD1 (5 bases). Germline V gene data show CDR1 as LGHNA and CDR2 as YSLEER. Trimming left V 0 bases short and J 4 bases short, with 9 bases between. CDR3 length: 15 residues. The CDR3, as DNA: TGCGCCAGCAGCCAAGAAAGACAGCGTAATGAAAAACTGTTTTTT. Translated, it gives CASSQERQRNEKLFF.

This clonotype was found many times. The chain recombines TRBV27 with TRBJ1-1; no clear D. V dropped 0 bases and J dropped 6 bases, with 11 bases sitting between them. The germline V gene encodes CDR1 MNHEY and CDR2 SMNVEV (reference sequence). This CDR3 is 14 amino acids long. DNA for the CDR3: TGTGCCAGCAGTTTATCCTGGACCGGCCCTGAAGCTTTCTTT. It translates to CASSLSWTGPEAFF.

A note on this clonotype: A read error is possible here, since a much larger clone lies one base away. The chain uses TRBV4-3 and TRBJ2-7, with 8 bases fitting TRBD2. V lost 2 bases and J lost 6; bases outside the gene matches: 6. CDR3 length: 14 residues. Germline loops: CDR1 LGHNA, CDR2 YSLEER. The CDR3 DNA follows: TGCGCCAGCAGCCAACCGGGACTAGACGGCGAGCAGTACTTC. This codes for CASSQPGLDGEQYF.

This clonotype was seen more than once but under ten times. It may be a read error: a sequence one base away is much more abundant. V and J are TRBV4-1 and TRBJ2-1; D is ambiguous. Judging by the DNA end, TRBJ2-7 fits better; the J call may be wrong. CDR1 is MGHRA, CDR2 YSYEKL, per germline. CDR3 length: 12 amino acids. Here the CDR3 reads CASSPPTNEQYF. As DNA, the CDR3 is TGCGCCAGCAGCCCTCCAACCAATGAGCAGTACTTC.

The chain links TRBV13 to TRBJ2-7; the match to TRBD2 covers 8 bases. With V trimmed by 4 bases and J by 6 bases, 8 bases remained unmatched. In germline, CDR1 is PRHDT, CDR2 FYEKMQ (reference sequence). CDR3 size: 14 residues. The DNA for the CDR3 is TGTGCCAGCAGCTCTCAAGCGGCGGGGGGCGAGCAGTACTTC. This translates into CASSSQAAGGEQYF.

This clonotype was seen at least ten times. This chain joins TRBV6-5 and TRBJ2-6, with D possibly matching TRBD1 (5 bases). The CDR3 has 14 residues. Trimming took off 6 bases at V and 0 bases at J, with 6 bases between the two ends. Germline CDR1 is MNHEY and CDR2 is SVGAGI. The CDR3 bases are TGTGCCAGCAGAGGGGCCTCTGGGGCCAACGTCCTGACTTTC. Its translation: CASRGASGANVLTF.

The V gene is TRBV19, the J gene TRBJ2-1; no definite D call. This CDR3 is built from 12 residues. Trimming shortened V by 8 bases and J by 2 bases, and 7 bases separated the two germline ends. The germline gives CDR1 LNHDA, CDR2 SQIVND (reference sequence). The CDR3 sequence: CASGTTYNEQFF. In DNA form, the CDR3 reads TGTGCCAGTGGAACTACCTACAATGAGCAGTTCTTC.

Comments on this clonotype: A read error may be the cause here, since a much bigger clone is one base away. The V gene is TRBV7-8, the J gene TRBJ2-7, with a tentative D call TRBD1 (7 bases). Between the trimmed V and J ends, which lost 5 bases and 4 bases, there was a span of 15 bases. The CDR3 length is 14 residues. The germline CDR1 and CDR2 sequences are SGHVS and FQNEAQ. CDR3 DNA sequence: TGTGCCAGCAGCGTAGGGTCAGGGGGGTACGAGCAGTACTTC. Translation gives CASSVGSGGYEQYF.

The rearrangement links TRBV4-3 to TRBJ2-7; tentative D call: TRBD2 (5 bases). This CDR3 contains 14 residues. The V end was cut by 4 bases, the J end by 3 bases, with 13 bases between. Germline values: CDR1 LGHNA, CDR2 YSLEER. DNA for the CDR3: TGCGCCAGCAGCCCTAGCTCCCGTAGCTACGAGCAGTACTTC. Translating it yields CASSPSSRSYEQYF.